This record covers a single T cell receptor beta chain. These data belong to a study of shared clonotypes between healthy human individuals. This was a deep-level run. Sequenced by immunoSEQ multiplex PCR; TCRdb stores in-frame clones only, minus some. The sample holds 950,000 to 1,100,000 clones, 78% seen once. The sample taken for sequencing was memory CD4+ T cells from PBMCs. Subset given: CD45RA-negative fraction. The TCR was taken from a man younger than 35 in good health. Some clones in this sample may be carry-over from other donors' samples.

The CDR3 here is CASIQLQGVNYGYTF. For the CDR3, the DNA is TGTGCCAGCATCCAACTACAGGGAGTCAACTATGGCTACACCTTC. This chain joins TRBV11-2 and TRBJ1-2, with D perhaps matching TRBD1 (6 bases). This CDR3 has 15 residues. The germline CDR1 and CDR2 sequences are SGHAT and FQNNGV. Trimming pared 7 bases from V and 2 bases from J, leaving 17 bases between.